This TCR beta chain was sequenced during a study of radiation and T cells in renal cell carcinoma. Points from the study as a whole: In blood, top tumor clones expanded by 2 weeks, shrinking by 4.

The data were produced by immunoSEQ multiplex PCR, yet TCRdb's version contains in-frame clones alone and is incomplete. The data show some 150,000 clones, about nine tenths seen once. On this clone itself: The antigen is not known.

The CDR3 has 14 residues. J was trimmed by 4 bases and V by 8 bases; bases with no gene match: 11. Germline V CDR1 and CDR2: GTSNPN, SVGIG (reference sequence). Time point defined: blood 2 weeks post-SBRT. Noted treatment: 15 Gy SBRT to primary tumor, nephrectomy 4 weeks later. The V call is TRBV30, the J call TRBJ2-5; 9 positions match TRBD2. The source of this sequence is a woman between 45 and 65 years old with renal cell carcinoma. Sequenced here: blood, sampled from a patient whose treatment included radiotherapy and nephrectomy. CDR3 coding DNA: TGTGCCCTACTTACGCGGGGGGGTGGAGAGACCCAGTACTTC. Its protein is CALLTRGGGETQYF.